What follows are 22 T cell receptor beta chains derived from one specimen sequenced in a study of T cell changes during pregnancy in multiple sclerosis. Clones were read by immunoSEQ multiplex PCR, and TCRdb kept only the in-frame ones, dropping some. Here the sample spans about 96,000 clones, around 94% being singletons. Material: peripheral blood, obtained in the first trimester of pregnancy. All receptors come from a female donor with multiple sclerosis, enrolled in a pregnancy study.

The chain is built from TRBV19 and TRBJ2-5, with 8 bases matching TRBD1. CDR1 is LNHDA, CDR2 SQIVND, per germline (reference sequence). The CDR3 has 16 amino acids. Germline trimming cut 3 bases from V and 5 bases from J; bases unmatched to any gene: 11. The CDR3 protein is CASSIGLTGDGETQYF. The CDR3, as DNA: TGTGCCAGTAGTATTGGCTTGACAGGGGATGGGGAGACCCAGTACTTC.

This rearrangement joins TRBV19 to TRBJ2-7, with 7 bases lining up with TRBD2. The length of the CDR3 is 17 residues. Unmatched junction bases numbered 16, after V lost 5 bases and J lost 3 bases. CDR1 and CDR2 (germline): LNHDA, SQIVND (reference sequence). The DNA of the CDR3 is TGTGCCAGTAGTCGTGAATGGGGCTGGGGCGGGAGCTACGAGCAGTACTTC. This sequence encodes CASSREWGWGGSYEQYF.

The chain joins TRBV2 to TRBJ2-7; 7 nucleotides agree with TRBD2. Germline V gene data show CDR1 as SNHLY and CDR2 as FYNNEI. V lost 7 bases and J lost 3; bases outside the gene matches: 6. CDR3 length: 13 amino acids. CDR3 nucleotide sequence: TGTGCCAGCAAGGTCCCTAGCGGCTACGAGCAGTACTTC. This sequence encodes CASKVPSGYEQYF.

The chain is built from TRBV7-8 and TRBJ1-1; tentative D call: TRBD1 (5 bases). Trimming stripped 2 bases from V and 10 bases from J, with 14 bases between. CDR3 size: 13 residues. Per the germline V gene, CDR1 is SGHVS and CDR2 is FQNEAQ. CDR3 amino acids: CASSLRGREGAFF. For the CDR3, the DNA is TGTGCCAGCAGCTTAAGGGGAAGGGAAGGAGCTTTCTTT.

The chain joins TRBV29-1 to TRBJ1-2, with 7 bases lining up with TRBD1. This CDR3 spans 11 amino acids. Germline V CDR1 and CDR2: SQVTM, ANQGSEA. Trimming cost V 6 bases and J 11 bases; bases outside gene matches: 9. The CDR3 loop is CSVLGGQDYTF. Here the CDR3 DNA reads TGCAGCGTCCTGGGTGGACAGGATTACACCTTC.

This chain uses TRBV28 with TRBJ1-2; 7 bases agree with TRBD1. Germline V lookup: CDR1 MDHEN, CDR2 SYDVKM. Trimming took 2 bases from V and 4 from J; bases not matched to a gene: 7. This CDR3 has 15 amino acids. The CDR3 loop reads CASSLLDRVAYGYTF. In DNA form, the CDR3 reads TGTGCCAGCAGTTTACTCGACAGGGTGGCCTATGGCTACACCTTC.

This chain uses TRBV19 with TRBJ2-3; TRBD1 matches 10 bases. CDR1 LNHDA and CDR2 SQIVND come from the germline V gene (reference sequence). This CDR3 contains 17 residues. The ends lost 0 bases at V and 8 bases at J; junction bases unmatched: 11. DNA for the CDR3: TGTGCCAGTAGTATAGATCGGGACAGGGGCCACTCGGGTACGCAGTATTTT. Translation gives CASSIDRDRGHSGTQYF.

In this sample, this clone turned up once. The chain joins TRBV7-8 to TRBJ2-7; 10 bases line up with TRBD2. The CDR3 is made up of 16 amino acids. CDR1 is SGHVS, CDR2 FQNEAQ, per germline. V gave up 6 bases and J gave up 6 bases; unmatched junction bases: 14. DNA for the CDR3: TGTGCCAGCAGGCCTAGCGGGGGTATGAAGGTATCCGAGCAGTACTTC. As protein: CASRPSGGMKVSEQYF.

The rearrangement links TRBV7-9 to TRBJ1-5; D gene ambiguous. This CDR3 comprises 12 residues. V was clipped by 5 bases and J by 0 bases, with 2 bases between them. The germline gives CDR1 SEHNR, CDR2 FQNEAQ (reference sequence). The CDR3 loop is CASSRSNQPQHF. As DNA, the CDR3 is TGTGCCAGCAGCCGTAGCAATCAGCCCCAGCATTTT.

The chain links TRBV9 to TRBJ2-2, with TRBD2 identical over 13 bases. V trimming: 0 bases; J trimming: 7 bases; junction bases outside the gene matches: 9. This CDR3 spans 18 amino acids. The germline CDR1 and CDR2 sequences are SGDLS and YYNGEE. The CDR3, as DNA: TGTGCCAGCAGCGTAGCCATAGGACTAGCGGGAGATCACGGGGAGCTGTTTTTT. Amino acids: CASSVAIGLAGDHGELFF.

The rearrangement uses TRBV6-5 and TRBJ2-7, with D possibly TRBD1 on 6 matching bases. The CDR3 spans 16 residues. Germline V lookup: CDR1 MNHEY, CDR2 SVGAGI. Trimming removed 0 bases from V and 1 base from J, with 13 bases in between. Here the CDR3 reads CASSYSMRDRSYEQYF. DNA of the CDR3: TGTGCCAGCAGTTACTCGATGAGAGACAGGTCCTACGAGCAGTACTTC.

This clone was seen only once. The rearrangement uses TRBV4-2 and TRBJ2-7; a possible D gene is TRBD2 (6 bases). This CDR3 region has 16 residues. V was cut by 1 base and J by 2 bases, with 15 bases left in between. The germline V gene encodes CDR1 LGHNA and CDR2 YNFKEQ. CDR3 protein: CASSQASGGAAYEQYF. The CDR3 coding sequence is TGTGCCAGCAGCCAAGCTTCAGGAGGGGCCGCCTACGAGCAGTACTTC.

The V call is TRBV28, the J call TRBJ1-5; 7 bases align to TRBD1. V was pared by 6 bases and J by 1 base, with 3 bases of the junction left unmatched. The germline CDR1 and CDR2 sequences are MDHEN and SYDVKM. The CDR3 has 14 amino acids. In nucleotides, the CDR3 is TGTGCCAGCAGCGGGACAGTAAGCAATCAGCCCCAGCATTTT. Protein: CASSGTVSNQPQHF.

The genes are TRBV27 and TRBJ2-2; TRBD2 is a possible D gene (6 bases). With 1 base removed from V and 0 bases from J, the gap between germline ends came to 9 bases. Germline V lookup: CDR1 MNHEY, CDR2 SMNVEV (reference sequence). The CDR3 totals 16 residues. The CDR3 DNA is TGTGCCAGCAGTTTATGGGGCGGGACGAACACCGGGGAGCTGTTTTTT. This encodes CASSLWGGTNTGELFF.

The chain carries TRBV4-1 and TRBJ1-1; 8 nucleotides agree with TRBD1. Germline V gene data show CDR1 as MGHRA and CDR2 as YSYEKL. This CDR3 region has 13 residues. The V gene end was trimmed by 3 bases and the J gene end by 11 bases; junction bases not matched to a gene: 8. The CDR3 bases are TGCGCCAGCAGCCAGACGCGACAGGGGTGGGCTTTCTTT. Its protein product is CASSQTRQGWAFF.

Here the CDR3 DNA reads TGTGCCAGCAGTTCCGGGACAGGGGGTTTTGGAAACACCATATATTTT. Protein sequence: CASSSGTGGFGNTIYF. This chain connects TRBV28 to TRBJ1-3; TRBD1 aligns across 11 bases. The V and J ends lost 4 bases and 3 bases, in that order; junction bases with no gene match: 5. Looked up from germline, CDR1 is MDHEN and CDR2 is SYDVKM. The CDR3 is 16 amino acids.

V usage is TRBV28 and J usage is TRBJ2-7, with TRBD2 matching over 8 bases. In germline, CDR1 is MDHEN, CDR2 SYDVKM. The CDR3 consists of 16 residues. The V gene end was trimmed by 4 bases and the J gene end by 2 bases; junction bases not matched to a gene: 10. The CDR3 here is CASSSPGGSHAYEQYF. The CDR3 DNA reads TGTGCCAGCAGTTCCCCGGGAGGGTCACATGCCTACGAGCAGTACTTC. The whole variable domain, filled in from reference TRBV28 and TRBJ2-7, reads DVKVTQSSRYLVKRTGEKVFLECVQDMDHENMFWYRQDPGLGLRLIYFSYDVKMKEKGDIPEGYSVSREKKERFSLILESASTNQTSMYLCASSSPGGSHAYEQYFGPGTRLTVT.

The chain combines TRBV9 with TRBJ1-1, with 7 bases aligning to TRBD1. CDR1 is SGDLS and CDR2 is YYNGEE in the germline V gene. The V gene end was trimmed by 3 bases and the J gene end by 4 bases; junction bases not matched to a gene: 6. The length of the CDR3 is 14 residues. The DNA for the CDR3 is TGTGCCAGCAGCGGCAGGGGGGTTAGCACTGAAGCTTTCTTT. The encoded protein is CASSGRGVSTEAFF.

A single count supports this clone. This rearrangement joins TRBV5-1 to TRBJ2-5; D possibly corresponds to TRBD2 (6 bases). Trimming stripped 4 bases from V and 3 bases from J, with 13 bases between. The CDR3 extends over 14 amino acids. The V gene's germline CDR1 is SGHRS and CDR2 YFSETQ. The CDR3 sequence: CASSPEGFKETQYF. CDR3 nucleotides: TGCGCCAGCAGCCCGGAGGGGTTTAAAGAGACCCAGTACTTC.

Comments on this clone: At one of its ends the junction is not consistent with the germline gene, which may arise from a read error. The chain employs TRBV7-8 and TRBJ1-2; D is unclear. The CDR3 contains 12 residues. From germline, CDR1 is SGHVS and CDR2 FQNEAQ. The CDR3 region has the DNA TGTGCCAGCAGCTTAAACAATCTCGAAATCCGCTTC. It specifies CASSLNNLEIRF.

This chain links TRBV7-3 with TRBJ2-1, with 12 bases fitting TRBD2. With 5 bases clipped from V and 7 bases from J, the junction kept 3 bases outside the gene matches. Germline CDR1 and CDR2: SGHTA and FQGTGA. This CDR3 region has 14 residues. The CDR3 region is CASSLAGGRNEQFF. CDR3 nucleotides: TGTGCCAGCAGCCTAGCGGGAGGGCGAAATGAGCAGTTCTTC.

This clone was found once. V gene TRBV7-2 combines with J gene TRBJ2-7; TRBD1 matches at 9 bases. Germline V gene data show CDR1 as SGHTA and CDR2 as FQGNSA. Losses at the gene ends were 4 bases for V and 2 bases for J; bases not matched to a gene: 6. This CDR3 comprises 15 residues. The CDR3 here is CASSSTGGLTYEQYF. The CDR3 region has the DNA TGTGCCAGCAGCTCCACAGGGGGCTTGACCTACGAGCAGTACTTC.